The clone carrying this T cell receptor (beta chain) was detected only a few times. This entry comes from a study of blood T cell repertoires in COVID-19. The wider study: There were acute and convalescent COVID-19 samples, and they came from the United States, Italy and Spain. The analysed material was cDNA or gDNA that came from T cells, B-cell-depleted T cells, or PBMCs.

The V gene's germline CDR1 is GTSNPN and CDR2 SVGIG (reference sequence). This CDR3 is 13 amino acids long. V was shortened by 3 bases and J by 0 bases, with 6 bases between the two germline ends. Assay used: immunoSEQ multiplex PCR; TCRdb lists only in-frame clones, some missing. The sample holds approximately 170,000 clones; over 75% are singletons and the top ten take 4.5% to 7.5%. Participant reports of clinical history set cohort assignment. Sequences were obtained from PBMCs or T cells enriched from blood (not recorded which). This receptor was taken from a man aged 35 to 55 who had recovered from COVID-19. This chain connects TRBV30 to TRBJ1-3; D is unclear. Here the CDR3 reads CAWSPNSGNTIYF. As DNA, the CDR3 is TGTGCCTGGAGCCCTAACTCTGGAAACACCATATATTTT.